The clone carrying this TCR beta chain was picked up a small number of times. Its matching antigen is unknown. The sample comes from a study of T-cell memory formation after mild COVID-19. On the study more broadly: TCR clusters largely stayed donor specific.

One entry per CDR3 protein, called by TCRdb with MiXCR from the 5' RACE reads. Counted here are hundreds of thousands of distinct CDR3 sequences, approximately 20% occurring once; the ten biggest clones make up 8.4%. Trimming shortened V by 6 bases and J by 6 bases, and 20 bases separated the two germline ends. The CDR3 runs to 15 residues. Broader study findings: Contracting CD4+ clones lay largely in CM and EM, with CD8+ ones residing in EMRA. Later expanders leaned toward CD4+, whereas clones contracting from day 15 to 85 were balanced CD4/CD8. A second wave of clones peaked on day 37, and their SARS-CoV-2 specificity went unconfirmed.

Sequencing used PBMCs or a T cell subset sorted from them (not recorded which). V and J are TRBV12-3 or TRBV12-4 and TRBJ1-1; D is possibly TRBD1 (6 bases). The receptor comes from an adult woman who had mild COVID-19 (a few samples of this study predate the infection). Cell type and time point are not known. The CDR3 loop reads CASSPQGHLSAEAFF. The DNA for the CDR3 is TGTGCCAGCAGCCCACAGGGCCACCTTAGCGCTGAAGCTTTCTTT.